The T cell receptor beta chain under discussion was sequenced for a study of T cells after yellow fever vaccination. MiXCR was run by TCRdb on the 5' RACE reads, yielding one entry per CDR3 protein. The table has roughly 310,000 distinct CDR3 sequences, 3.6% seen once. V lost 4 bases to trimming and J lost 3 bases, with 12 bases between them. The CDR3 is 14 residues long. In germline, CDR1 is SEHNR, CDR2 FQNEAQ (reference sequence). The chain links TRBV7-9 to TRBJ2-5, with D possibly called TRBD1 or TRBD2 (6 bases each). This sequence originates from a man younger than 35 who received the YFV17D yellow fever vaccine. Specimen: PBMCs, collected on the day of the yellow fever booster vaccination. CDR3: CASSSGGRKETQYF. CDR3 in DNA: TGTGCCAGCAGCTCCGGGGGCCGGAAAGAGACCCAGTACTTC.